A single sample is the source of the 27 T cell receptor beta chains below, sequenced in a study of CD8 T cells in Susac syndrome. RNA in amounts of about 0.45 to 1 ug was reverse transcribed with random hexamers. TCRdb analysed the immunoSEQ multiplex PCR reads with MiXCR anew, one entry per CDR3 protein. The table shows approximately 190,000 distinct CDR3 sequences, with about 95% occurring only once. Sequencing was carried out using CD4+ T cells from PBMCs. The receptors shown here come from a human donor with multiple sclerosis.

The chain has TRBV15 and TRBJ1-2; TRBD1 matches at 7 bases. The CDR3 spans 14 residues. Per the germline V gene, CDR1 is LNHNV and CDR2 is YYDKDF (reference sequence). Unmatched junction bases numbered 5, after V lost 4 bases and J lost 3 bases. The CDR3 loop reads CATSIRTGHYGYTF. In DNA, the CDR3 is TGTGCCACCAGCATTCGGACAGGACACTATGGCTACACCTTC.

This clonotype has a handful of counts. The J gene is TRBJ2-7, the V gene TRBV28; D perhaps matches TRBD2 (6 bases). V lost 2 bases to trimming and J lost 3 bases, with 8 bases between them. Germline CDR1 and CDR2: MDHEN and SYDVKM. This CDR3 has 13 residues. Here the CDR3 DNA reads TGTGCCAGCAGTTTAGGGGGACTCTACGAGCAGTACTTC. It translates to CASSLGGLYEQYF.

J is TRBJ1-1 and V is TRBV12-3 or TRBV12-4, with TRBD1 as a possible D gene (5 bases). There are 16 residues in the CDR3. Trimming cost V 6 bases and J 5 bases, with 22 bases left between them. CDR3 loop: CASSPFVGFGGTEAFF. The CDR3 DNA follows: TGTGCCAGCAGCCCCTTCGTGGGATTTGGGGGAACTGAAGCTTTCTTT.

The J gene is TRBJ1-1, the V gene TRBV27; unclear D gene. Deletions cut 0 bases from V and 7 bases from J, with 9 bases between. CDR1 and CDR2 (germline): MNHEY, SMNVEV (reference sequence). The CDR3 totals 13 residues. The CDR3, as DNA: TGTGCCAGCAGTTTATCGGCCGGAGTTGAAGCTTTCTTT. Translating gives CASSLSAGVEAFF.

This clonotype was recorded only once. DNA for the CDR3: TGCAGCGCTGTCGGCAGGCGACTTGAAAAACTGTTTTTT. Encoded protein: CSAVGRRLEKLFF. The J gene is TRBJ1-4, the V gene TRBV29-1; D not certain. Trimming removed 7 bases at V and 7 bases at J, with 16 bases between. Germline V gene data show CDR1 as SQVTM and CDR2 as ANQGSEA. CDR3 length: 13 amino acids.

The V call is TRBV27, the J call TRBJ2-5; 9 nucleotides agree with TRBD2. With V trimmed by 10 bases and J by 0 bases, 9 bases remained unmatched. Per the germline V gene, CDR1 is MNHEY and CDR2 is SMNVEV (reference sequence). CDR3 length: 15 amino acids. The CDR3 is CATARLAAYQETQYF. The CDR3 DNA reads TGTGCCACCGCCAGACTAGCGGCGTACCAAGAGACCCAGTACTTC.

Here the CDR3 reads CASSNVGTSVEQFF. CDR3 in DNA: TGTGCCAGCAGCAATGTGGGGACTAGCGTGGAGCAGTTCTTC. The chain has TRBV12-3 or TRBV12-4 and TRBJ2-1; 10 bases map to TRBD2. The CDR3 runs 14 residues. J lost 10 bases, V lost 6 bases, and 9 bases had no gene match.

The V and J genes are TRBV30 and TRBJ2-5; TRBD1 aligns across 7 bases. This CDR3 spans 14 amino acids. Unmatched junction bases numbered 2, after V lost 1 base and J lost 0 bases. Germline assignment: CDR1 GTSNPN and CDR2 SVGIG (reference sequence). In DNA form, the CDR3 reads TGTGCCTGGAGTGCGGACAGGTACCAAGAGACCCAGTACTTC. Translated: CAWSADRYQETQYF. Full variable domain (rest looked up from reference TRBV30 and TRBJ2-5): SQTIHQWPATLVQPVGSPLSLECTVEGTSNPNLYWYRQAAGRGLQLLFYSVGIGQISSEVPQNLSASRPQDRQFILSSKKLLLSDSGFYLCAWSADRYQETQYFGPGTRLLVL.

V gene TRBV30 combines with J gene TRBJ2-3; 10 bases map to TRBD2. V was clipped by 2 bases and J by 2 bases; unmatched bases: 4. The CDR3 has 15 residues. The germline V gene has CDR1 GTSNPN and CDR2 SVGIG (reference sequence). The CDR3 DNA is TGTGCCTGGAGTCGGACTAGCGGATACACAGATACGCAGTATTTT. Translated: CAWSRTSGYTDTQYF.

The chain joins TRBV12-3 or TRBV12-4 to TRBJ2-7, with D perhaps TRBD2 (5 bases). V was shortened by 6 bases and J by 0 bases, with 18 bases between the two germline ends. This CDR3 region has 16 residues. This CDR3 is CASSMLARAGSYEQYF. Here the CDR3 DNA reads TGTGCCAGCAGCATGCTCGCGAGGGCGGGCTCCTACGAGCAGTACTTC.

The rearrangement links TRBV5-1 to TRBJ1-5; TRBD1 is a possible D gene (5 bases). Trimming cost V 0 bases and J 6 bases, with 10 bases left between them. The germline gives CDR1 SGHRS, CDR2 YFSETQ. This CDR3 comprises 14 residues. The CDR3 coding sequence is TGCGCCAGCAGCTTGGAAACGGGGGGTCAGCCCCAGCATTTT. Translation: CASSLETGGQPQHF.

V and J are TRBV20-1 and TRBJ1-1, with D hard to call. The CDR3 covers 13 residues. Trimming stripped 5 bases from V and 0 bases from J, with 10 bases between. Germline V gives CDR1 DFQATT, CDR2 SNEGSKA (reference sequence). CDR3 amino acids: CSADLGMNTEAFF. The CDR3 bases are TGCAGTGCTGATCTCGGCATGAACACTGAAGCTTTCTTT.

The J gene is TRBJ1-1, the V gene TRBV11-1; D uncertain. Germline V gene lookup returns CDR1 SGHAT and CDR2 FQDESV (reference sequence). This CDR3 has 17 amino acids. V dropped 2 bases and J dropped 0 bases, with 16 bases sitting between them. The DNA for the CDR3 is TGTGCCAGCAGCTTATCGATAAGCTGGCGTATGAACACTGAAGCTTTCTTT. Its protein product is CASSLSISWRMNTEAFF.

The CDR3 DNA sequence: TGTGCCTGGAACCCTAGCGGGAGTGGCTATGAGCAGTTCTTC. Residues: CAWNPSGSGYEQFF. The chain uses TRBV30 and TRBJ2-1; TRBD2 matches at 10 bases. The CDR3 runs 14 residues. V was clipped by 4 bases and J by 8 bases; unmatched bases: 8. Germline loops: CDR1 GTSNPN, CDR2 SVGIG (reference sequence).

V and J are TRBV14 and TRBJ2-7, with no clear D. CDR1 is SGHDN, CDR2 FVKESK, per germline. The V and J ends lost 7 bases and 5 bases respectively, with 9 bases between them. CDR3 length: 11 residues. The CDR3 here is CASTNGDEQYF. The CDR3 DNA sequence: TGTGCCAGCACGAATGGCGACGAGCAGTACTTC.

CDR3 protein: CASTETGVTETQYF. In nucleotides, the CDR3 is TGTGCCAGCACCGAAACCGGAGTGACGGAGACCCAGTACTTC. V and J are TRBV13 and TRBJ2-5; D not resolved. This CDR3 spans 14 amino acids. The germline V and J ends were trimmed by 7 bases and 5 bases, with 17 bases remaining between them. Germline CDR1 is PRHDT and CDR2 is FYEKMQ (reference sequence).

The chain combines TRBV5-1 with TRBJ2-5; 10 nucleotides match TRBD1. The CDR3 runs to 14 residues. From germline, CDR1 is SGHRS and CDR2 YFSETQ. V shed 5 bases, J shed 5 bases, and the junction held 6 bases outside the gene matches. CDR3 amino acids: CASSETGGGETQYF. CDR3 nucleotides: TGCGCCAGCAGTGAGACAGGGGGCGGCGAGACCCAGTACTTC.

This rearrangement joins TRBV12-3 or TRBV12-4 to TRBJ2-7, with 7 nucleotides matching TRBD1. The V and J ends lost 8 bases and 0 bases, in that order; junction bases with no gene match: 7. The length of the CDR3 is 14 residues. CDR3 amino acids: CASGRDSYSYEQYF. CDR3 nucleotide sequence: TGTGCCAGCGGCCGGGACAGTTACTCCTACGAGCAGTACTTC.

The chain uses TRBV2 and TRBJ1-5, with D perhaps matching TRBD1 (5 bases). The CDR3 consists of 16 residues. The germline V and J ends were trimmed by 5 bases and 1 base, with 15 bases remaining between them. From germline, CDR1 is SNHLY and CDR2 FYNNEI. Here the CDR3 DNA reads TGTGCCAGCAGTAGGACCGGCAGGGAAAGCAATCAGCCCCAGCATTTT. Translated, it gives CASSRTGRESNQPQHF.

This chain connects TRBV30 to TRBJ1-5; D remains unclear. V was trimmed by 2 bases and J by 7 bases, leaving 21 bases between them. The CDR3 is 16 residues long. Germline loops: CDR1 GTSNPN, CDR2 SVGIG (reference sequence). The CDR3 nucleotides are TGTGCCTGGAGTCCAGACGGGATCAACCCTTCGCAGCCCCAGCATTTT. This translates into CAWSPDGINPSQPQHF.

The chain is built from TRBV2 and TRBJ2-7; the D call may be TRBD1 or TRBD2 (5 bases each). Germline V gene data show CDR1 as SNHLY and CDR2 as FYNNEI. Deletions cut 4 bases from V and 12 bases from J, with 13 bases between. The CDR3 sequence is 11 residues long. The CDR3, as DNA: TGTGCCAGCAGTGGCAGGGAGCTACCGTACTTC. Translating gives CASSGRELPYF. The complete variable domain, with remaining parts taken from reference TRBV2 and TRBJ2-7, reads EPEVTQTPSHQVTQMGQEVILRCVPISNHLYFYWYRQILGQKVEFLVSFYNNEISEKSEIFDDQFSVERPDGSNFTLKIRSTKLEDSAMYFCASSGRELPYFGPGTRLTVT.

The V and J genes are TRBV5-1 and TRBJ2-7; tentatively, D is TRBD2 (6 bases). The CDR3 contains 16 residues. Per germline, CDR1 SGHRS and CDR2 YFSETQ. Deletions cut 4 bases from V and 5 bases from J, with 22 bases between. The CDR3 protein is CASSMDPGLYGNEQYF. CDR3 nucleotide sequence: TGCGCCAGCAGCATGGACCCGGGACTGTACGGGAACGAGCAGTACTTC.

This chain connects TRBV14 to TRBJ2-2; D gene uncertain. The V end was cut by 1 base, the J end by 9 bases, with 6 bases between. The V gene's germline CDR1 is SGHDN and CDR2 FVKESK. CDR3 size: 12 residues. The CDR3 loop reads CASSQVPRELFF. CDR3 coding DNA: TGTGCCAGCAGCCAAGTTCCCCGGGAGCTGTTTTTT.

The rearrangement uses TRBV27 and TRBJ1-2; D is perhaps TRBD1 (6 bases). The CDR3 loop spans 14 amino acids. Germline CDR1 MNHEY, CDR2 SMNVEV (reference sequence). Trimming pared 3 bases from V and 5 bases from J, leaving 13 bases between. The CDR3 here is CASSLNTGLYGYTF. In nucleotides, the CDR3 is TGTGCCAGCAGTTTGAACACAGGGTTATATGGCTACACCTTC.

This clonotype has only one observation. The V gene is TRBV12-3 or TRBV12-4, the J gene TRBJ2-7; D is ambiguous. The CDR3 length is 15 residues. V dropped 6 bases and J dropped 5 bases, with 20 bases sitting between them. CDR3 amino acids: CASRARADSRDEQYF. CDR3 sequence (DNA): TGTGCCAGCAGGGCCCGGGCAGACTCCCGGGACGAGCAGTACTTC.

The chain is built from TRBV7-2 and TRBJ2-3, with D unresolved. CDR3 length: 14 residues. Trimming cost V 5 bases and J 6 bases, with 15 bases left between them. Germline V gene sequence: CDR1 SGHTA, CDR2 FQGNSA. This chain's CDR3 is CASSQTPVLDTQYF. As DNA, the CDR3 is TGTGCCAGCAGCCAGACCCCGGTACTGGATACGCAGTATTTT.

CDR3 in amino acids: CASSYTPLPDTQYF. The CDR3 DNA reads as TGTGCCAGCAGCTACACGCCCCTTCCAGATACGCAGTATTTT. This chain joins TRBV7-3 and TRBJ2-3, with D unclear. CDR1 SGHTA and CDR2 FQGTGA come from the germline V gene. The V and J ends lost 4 bases and 4 bases respectively, with 12 bases between them. The CDR3 is made up of 14 amino acids.